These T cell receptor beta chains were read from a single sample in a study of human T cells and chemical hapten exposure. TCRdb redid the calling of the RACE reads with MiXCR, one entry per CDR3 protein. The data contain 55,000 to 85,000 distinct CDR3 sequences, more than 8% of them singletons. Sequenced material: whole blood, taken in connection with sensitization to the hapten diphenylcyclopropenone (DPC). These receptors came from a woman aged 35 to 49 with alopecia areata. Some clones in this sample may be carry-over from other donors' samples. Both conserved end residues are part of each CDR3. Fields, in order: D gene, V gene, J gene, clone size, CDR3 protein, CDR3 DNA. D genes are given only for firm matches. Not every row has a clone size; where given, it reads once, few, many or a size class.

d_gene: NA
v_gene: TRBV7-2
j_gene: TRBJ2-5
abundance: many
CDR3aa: CASSLGSGQYF
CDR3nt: TGTGCCAGCAGCTTAGGGTCGGGCCAGTACTTC

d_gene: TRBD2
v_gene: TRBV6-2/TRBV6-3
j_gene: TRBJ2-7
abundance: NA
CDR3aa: CASGSSAGGGGQYF
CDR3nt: TGTGCCAGCGGTTCGTCAGCGGGAGGAGGCGGGCAGTACTTC

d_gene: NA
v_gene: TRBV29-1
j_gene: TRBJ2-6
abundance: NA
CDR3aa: CSVRQTGANVLTF
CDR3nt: TGCAGCGTCCGACAGACCGGGGCCAACGTCCTGACTTTC

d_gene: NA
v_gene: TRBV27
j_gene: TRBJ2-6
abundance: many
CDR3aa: CASSRGISGANVLTF
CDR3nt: TGTGCCAGCAGTCGGGGGATCTCTGGGGCCAACGTCCTGACTTTC

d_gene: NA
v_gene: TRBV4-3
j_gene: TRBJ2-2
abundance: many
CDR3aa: CASSQEMGGADTGELFF
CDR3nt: TGCGCCAGCAGCCAAGAAATGGGGGGGGCCGACACCGGGGAGCTGTTTTTT

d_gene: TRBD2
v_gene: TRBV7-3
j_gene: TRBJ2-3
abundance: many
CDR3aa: CASSPAGVADTQYF
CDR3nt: TGTGCCAGCTCCCCAGCGGGGGTTGCAGATACGCAGTATTTT

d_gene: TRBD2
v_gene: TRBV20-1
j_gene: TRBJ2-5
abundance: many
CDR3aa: CSARRGARETQYF
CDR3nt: TGCAGTGCTAGGCGGGGGGCGAGAGAGACCCAGTACTTC

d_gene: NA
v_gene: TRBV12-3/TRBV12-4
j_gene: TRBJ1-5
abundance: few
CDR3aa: CASGRWAENQPQHF
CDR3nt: TGTGCCAGCGGTCGGTGGGCAGAGAATCAGCCCCAGCATTTT

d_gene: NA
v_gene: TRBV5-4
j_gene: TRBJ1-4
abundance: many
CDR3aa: CASSLGGARSLEKLFF
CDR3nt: TGTGCCAGCAGCTTGGGGGGGGCGCGGAGTTTGGAAAAACTGTTTTTT

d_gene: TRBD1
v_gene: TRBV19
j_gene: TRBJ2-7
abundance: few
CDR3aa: CASSMGSGGPHEQYF
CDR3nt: TGTGCCAGTAGTATGGGGTCAGGGGGTCCCCACGAGCAGTACTTC

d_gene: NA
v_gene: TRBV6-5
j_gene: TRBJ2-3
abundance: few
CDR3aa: CASSLNRNADTQYF
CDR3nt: TGTGCCAGCAGTTTAAACAGGAACGCAGATACGCAGTATTTT

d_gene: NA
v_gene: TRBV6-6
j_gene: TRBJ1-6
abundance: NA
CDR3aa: CASSYAGENSPLHF
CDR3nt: TGTGCCAGCAGTTACGCAGGGGAGAATTCACCCCTCCACTTT

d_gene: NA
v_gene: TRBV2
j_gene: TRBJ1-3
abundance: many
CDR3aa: CASSEVSGNTIYF
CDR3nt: TGTGCCAGCAGTGAGGTCTCTGGAAACACCATATATTTT

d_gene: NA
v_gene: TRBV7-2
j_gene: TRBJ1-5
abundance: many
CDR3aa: CASSLLVGGQPQHF
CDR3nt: TGTGCCAGCAGCTTATTGGTGGGCGGCCAGCCCCAGCATTTT

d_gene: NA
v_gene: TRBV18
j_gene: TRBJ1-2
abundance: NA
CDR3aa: CASSPPGREGGYTF
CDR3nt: TGTGCCAGCTCACCACCGGGCAGGGAGGGAGGCTACACCTTC

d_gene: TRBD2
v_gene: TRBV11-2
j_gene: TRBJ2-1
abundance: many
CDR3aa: CASRVSGGQNEQFF
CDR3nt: TGTGCCAGCAGGGTTAGCGGGGGCCAGAATGAGCAGTTCTTC

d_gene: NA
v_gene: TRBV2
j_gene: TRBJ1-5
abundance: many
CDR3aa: CASSEGRGNQPQHF
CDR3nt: TGTGCCAGCAGTGAAGGCAGGGGCAACCAGCCCCAGCATTTT

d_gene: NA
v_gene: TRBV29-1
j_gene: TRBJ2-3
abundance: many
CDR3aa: CSVSQGTQYF
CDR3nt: TGCAGCGTAAGCCAGGGGACGCAGTATTTT

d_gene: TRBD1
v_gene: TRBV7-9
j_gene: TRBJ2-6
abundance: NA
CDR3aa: CASSLTGGSGANVLTF
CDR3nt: TGTGCCAGCAGCTTAACAGGGGGCTCTGGGGCCAACGTCCTGACTTTC

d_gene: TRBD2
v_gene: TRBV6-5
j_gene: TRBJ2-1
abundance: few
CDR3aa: CASSYARRGSSYNEQFF
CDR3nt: TGTGCCAGCAGTTACGCGCGGCGGGGGAGCTCCTACAATGAGCAGTTCTTC

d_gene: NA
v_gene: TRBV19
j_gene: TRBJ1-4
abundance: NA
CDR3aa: CASSIGHEKLFF
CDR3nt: TGTGCCAGTAGTATAGGGCATGAAAAACTGTTTTTT

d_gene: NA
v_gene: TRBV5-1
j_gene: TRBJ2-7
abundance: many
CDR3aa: CASSLETGSRYEQYF
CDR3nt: TGCGCCAGCAGCTTGGAAACGGGGAGCCGATACGAGCAGTACTTC

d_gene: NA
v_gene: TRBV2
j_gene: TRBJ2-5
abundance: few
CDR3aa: CASSDRGGGETQYF
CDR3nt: TGTGCCAGCAGTGATAGGGGGGGCGGAGAGACCCAGTACTTC

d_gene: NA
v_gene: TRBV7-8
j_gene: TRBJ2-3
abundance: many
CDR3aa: CASSLSSQAGLMGQYF
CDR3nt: TGTGCCAGCAGCTTAAGTTCCCAGGCTGGGTTGATGGGGCAGTATTTT

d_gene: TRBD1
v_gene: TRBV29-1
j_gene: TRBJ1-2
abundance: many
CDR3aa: CSVATGGSGYTF
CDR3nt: TGCAGCGTAGCGACAGGGGGCAGTGGCTACACCTTC

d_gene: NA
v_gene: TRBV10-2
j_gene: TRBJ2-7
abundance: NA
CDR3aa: CASSNQGWQYF
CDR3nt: TGCGCCAGCAGTAACCAGGGGTGGCAGTACTTC

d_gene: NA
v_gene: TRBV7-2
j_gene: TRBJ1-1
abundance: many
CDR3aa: CASSLGGQMNTEAFF
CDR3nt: TGTGCCAGCAGCTTAGGAGGACAGATGAACACTGAAGCTTTCTTT

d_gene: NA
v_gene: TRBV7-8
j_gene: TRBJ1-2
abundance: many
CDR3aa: CASSPMRGYGYTF
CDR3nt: TGTGCCAGCAGCCCAATGAGAGGCTATGGCTACACCTTC

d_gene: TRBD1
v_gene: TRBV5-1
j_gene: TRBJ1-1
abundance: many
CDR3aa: CASSFQGGNTEAFF
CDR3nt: TGCGCCAGCAGCTTCCAGGGGGGCAACACTGAAGCTTTCTTT

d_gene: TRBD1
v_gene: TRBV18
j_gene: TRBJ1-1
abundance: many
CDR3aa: CASSPDRAVSTEAFF
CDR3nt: TGTGCCAGCTCACCAGACAGGGCGGTTAGCACTGAAGCTTTCTTT

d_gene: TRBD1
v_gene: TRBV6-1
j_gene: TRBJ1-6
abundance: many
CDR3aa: CASSEAQTGSYSPLHF
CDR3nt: TGTGCCAGCAGTGAAGCGCAGACAGGGTCTTATTCACCCCTCCACTTT

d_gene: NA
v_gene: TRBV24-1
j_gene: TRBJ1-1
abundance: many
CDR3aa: CATSDHLGTGEAFF
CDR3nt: TGTGCCACCAGTGACCATCTGGGGACGGGGGAAGCTTTCTTT

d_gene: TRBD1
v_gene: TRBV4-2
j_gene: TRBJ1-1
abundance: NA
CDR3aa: CASSPYDRGPSGVTEDFF
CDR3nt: TGTGCCAGCAGCCCTTACGACAGGGGGCCCTCAGGGGTCACTGAAGATTTCTTT

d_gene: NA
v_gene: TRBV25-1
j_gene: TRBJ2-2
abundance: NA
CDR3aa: CASSDGRTGELFF
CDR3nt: TGTGCCAGCAGTGACGGCAGGACCGGGGAGCTGTTTTTT

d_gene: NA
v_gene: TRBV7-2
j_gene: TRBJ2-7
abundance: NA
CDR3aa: CASGVGYEQYF
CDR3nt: TGTGCCAGCGGAGTAGGCTACGAGCAGTACTTC

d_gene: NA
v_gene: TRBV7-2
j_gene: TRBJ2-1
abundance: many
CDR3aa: CASSSKAVSSYNEQFF
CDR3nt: TGTGCCAGCAGCTCCAAAGCGGTTAGCTCCTACAATGAGCAGTTCTTC

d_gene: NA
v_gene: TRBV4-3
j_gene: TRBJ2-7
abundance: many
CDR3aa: CASSQGGTGLYEQYF
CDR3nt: TGCGCCAGCAGCCAAGGGGGGACGGGTCTCTACGAGCAGTACTTC

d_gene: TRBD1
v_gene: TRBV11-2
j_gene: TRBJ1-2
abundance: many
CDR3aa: CASSLDSRGYGYTF
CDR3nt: TGTGCCAGCAGCTTAGATTCCAGGGGGTATGGCTACACCTTC

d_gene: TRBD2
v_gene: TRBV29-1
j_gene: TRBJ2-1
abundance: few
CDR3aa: CSARTSGGVGEQFF
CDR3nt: TGCAGCGCAAGGACTAGCGGGGGGGTCGGTGAGCAGTTCTTC

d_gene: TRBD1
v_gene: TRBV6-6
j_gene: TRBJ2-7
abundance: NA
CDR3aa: CASGQGEIYEQYF
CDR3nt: TGTGCCAGCGGACAGGGAGAAATCTACGAGCAGTACTTC

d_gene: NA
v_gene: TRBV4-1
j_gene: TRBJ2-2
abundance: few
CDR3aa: CASSHPNTGELFF
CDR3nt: TGCGCCAGCAGCCACCCGAACACCGGGGAGCTGTTTTTT